This T cell receptor beta chain is from a study of T cell responses to AZD1222 COVID-19 vaccine. Sequenced by immunoSEQ multiplex PCR; TCRdb stores in-frame clones only, minus some. The table shows some 50,000 clones, with 70% to 90% occurring only once. The germline gives CDR1 SEHNR, CDR2 FQNEAQ (reference sequence). The CDR3 is 14 amino acids. The V segment lost 3 bases and the J segment 2 bases; nucleotides outside the gene matches: 1. The origin of this receptor is an adult who received the AZD1222 COVID-19 vaccine. The sample in question was peripheral blood, obtained 28 days after the second AZD1222 dose. The chain carries TRBV7-9 and TRBJ2-3; 8 positions agree with TRBD2. The CDR3 DNA reads TGTGCCAGCAGCTTCGGGGGGGCCACAGATACGCAGTATTTT. Translation gives CASSFGGATDTQYF.